The entry below describes one TCR beta chain. This sample was included in a study of blood T cell repertoires in COVID-19. Study overall: Sources were T cells, B-cell-depleted T cells, or PBMCs; the material itself was cDNA or gDNA.

V lost 4 bases and J 2 bases, leaving 2 bases between the germline ends. The CDR3 sequence is 11 residues long. Germline assignment: CDR1 MNHEY and CDR2 SVGAGI. In the original processing: Amplification of reference gene primers was used by the study to estimate nucleated cell counts. Using immunoSEQ multiplex PCR, the repertoire was profiled, and TCRdb retains in-frame clones only, with some absent. V, J and clone size are those of that table, while D and trimming were read from the DNA. The table records more than 300,000 clones, 89% of them present only once. The chain employs TRBV6-5 and TRBJ2-5; D gene uncertain. The clonotype comes from a young man who had recovered from COVID-19. Source material: peripheral blood. In nucleotides, the CDR3 is TGTGCCAGCAGTTCACAAGAGACCCAGTACTTC. It codes for CASSSQETQYF.